This T cell receptor beta chain was retrieved from a study of T cell clusters in autoimmune cytopenias. Study-level findings and limits: No experiment has yet validated the function of the T cell clusters defined in silico.

TRB was amplified by touch-down multiplex PCR, primer pools A and B combined. Each CDR3 protein gets one entry in TCRdb, which reprocessed the multiplex PCR reads and gives no DNA. The sample has about 8,400 distinct CDR3 sequences. Worth noting for this clonotype: Its target is unknown.

TRB was amplified from approximately 250 ng of peripheral blood genomic DNA per sample. The CDR3 consists of 11 residues. Germline V gives CDR1 MNHEY, CDR2 SVGAGI. Input material: peripheral blood. The clonotype comes from a human donor with an autoimmune cytopenia or autoimmune hepatitis (not recorded which). The J gene is TRBJ2-7, the V gene TRBV6-5; TCRdb's D call, TRBD1, is unchecked because there is no DNA. The CDR3 region is CASKDSYEQYF.